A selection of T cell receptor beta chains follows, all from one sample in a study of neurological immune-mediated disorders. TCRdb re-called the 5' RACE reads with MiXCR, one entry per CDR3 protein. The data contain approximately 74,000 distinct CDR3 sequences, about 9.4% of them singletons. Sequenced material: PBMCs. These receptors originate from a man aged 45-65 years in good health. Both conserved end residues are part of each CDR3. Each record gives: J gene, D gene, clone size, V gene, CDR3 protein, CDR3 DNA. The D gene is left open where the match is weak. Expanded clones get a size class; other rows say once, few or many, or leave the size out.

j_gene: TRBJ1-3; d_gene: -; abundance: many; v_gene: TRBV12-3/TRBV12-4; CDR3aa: CASRRHVGNTIYF; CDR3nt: TGTGCCAGCAGGCGACACGTCGGAAACACCATATATTTT
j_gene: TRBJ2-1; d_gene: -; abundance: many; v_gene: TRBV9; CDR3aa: CASSVVGLHNEQFF; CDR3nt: TGTGCCAGCAGCGTCGTGGGGCTCCACAATGAGCAGTTCTTC
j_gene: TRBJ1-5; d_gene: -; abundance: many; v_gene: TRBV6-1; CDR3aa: CASSEESGGSQPQHF; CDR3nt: TGTGCCAGCAGTGAAGAATCGGGGGGAAGTCAGCCCCAGCATTTT
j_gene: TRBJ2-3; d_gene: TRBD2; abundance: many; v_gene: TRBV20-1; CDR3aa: CSGSGRAGSQGTQYF; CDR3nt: TGCAGTGGATCCGGAAGAGCGGGATCCCAGGGTACGCAGTATTTT
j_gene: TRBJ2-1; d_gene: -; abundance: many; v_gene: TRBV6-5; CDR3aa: CASSLSRDTIYNEQFF; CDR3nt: TGTGCCAGCAGCCTTTCACGGGACACTATATACAATGAGCAGTTCTTC
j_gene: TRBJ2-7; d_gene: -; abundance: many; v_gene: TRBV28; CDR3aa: CASSFIQEGYEQYF; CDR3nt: TGTGCCAGCAGTTTCATCCAGGAGGGCTACGAGCAGTACTTC
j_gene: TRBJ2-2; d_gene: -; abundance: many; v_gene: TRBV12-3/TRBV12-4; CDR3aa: CASSGALDNWALFF; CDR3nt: TGTGCCAGCAGTGGGGCCCTTGACAATTGGGCGCTGTTTTTT
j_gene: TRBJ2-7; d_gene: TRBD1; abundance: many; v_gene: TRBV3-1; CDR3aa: CASSQGTGGLEQYF; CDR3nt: TGTGCCAGCAGCCAGGGAACAGGGGGTCTCGAGCAGTACTTC
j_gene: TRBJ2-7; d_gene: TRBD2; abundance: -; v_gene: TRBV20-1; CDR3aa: CSARGASGRYEQYF; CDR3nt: TGCAGTGCTAGAGGTGCTAGCGGGAGATACGAGCAGTACTTC
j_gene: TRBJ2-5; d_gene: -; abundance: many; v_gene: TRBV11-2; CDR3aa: CASSPKMGAGGETQYF; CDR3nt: TGTGCCAGCAGCCCTAAAATGGGGGCCGGGGGGGAGACCCAGTACTTC
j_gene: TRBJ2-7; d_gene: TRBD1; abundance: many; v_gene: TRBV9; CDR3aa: CASSKGQGTNSYEQYF; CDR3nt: TGTGCCAGCAGCAAAGGACAGGGGACTAACTCCTACGAGCAGTACTTC
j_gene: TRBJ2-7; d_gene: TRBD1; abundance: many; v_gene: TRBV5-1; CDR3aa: CASYPPTGPPYEQYF; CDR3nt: TGCGCCAGCTACCCCCCGACAGGGCCGCCCTACGAGCAGTACTTC
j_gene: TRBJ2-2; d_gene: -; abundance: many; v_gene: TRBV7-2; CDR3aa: CASSPEGGANTGELFF; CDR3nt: TGTGCCAGCAGCCCCGAAGGGGGGGCGAACACCGGGGAGCTGTTTTTT
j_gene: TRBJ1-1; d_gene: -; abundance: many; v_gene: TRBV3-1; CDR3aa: CASSRLGQGVNTEAFF; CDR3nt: TGTGCCAGCAGCCGCCTTGGGCAGGGAGTGAACACTGAAGCTTTCTTT
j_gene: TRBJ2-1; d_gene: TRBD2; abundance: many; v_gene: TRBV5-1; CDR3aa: CASSATSGLYNEQFF; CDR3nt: TGCGCCAGCAGCGCGACTAGCGGGTTATACAATGAGCAGTTCTTC
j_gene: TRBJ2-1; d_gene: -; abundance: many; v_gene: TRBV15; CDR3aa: CATSRFSGTGFVNEQFF; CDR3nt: TGTGCCACCAGCAGATTTAGCGGGACAGGGTTTGTGAATGAGCAGTTCTTC
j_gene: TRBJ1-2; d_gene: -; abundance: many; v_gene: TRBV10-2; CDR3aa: CASSGGRSVYGYTF; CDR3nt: TGCGCCAGCAGCGGAGGGAGGAGCGTCTATGGCTACACCTTC
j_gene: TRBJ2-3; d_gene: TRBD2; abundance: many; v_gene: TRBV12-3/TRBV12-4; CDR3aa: CASSLGGGGPDTQYF; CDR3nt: TGTGCCAGCAGTTTAGGCGGGGGGGGGCCCGATACGCAGTATTTT
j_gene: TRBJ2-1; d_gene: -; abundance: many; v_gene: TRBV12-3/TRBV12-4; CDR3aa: CASSLPRNSYPLEQFF; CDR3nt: TGTGCCAGCAGTTTACCCCGCAACTCTTACCCCCTTGAGCAGTTCTTC
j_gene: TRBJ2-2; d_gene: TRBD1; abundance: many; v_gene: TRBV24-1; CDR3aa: CATSDIRGWNTGELFF; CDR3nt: TGTGCCACCAGTGATATCAGGGGGTGGAACACCGGGGAGCTGTTTTTT
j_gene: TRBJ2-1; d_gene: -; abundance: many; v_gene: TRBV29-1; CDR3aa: CSADSGSRLEQFF; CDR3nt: TGCAGCGCCGATAGTGGGAGCCGGCTTGAGCAGTTCTTC
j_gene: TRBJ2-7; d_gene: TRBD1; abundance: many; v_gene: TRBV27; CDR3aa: CASSLAEDRGSYEQYF; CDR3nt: TGTGCCAGCAGTTTGGCGGAGGACAGGGGCTCCTACGAGCAGTACTTC
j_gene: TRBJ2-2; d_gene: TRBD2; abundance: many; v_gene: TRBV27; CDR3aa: CASSLSSGRSPGELFF; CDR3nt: TGTGCCAGCAGTTTAAGTAGCGGGAGATCCCCCGGGGAGCTGTTTTTT
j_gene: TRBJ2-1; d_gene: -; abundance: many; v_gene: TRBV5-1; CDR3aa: CASSLVWNEQFF; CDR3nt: TGCGCCAGCAGCTTGGTCTGGAATGAGCAGTTCTTC
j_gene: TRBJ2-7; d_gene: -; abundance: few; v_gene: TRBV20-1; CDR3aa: CSARADGNEQYF; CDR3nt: TGCAGTGCTAGAGCGGATGGGAACGAGCAGTACTTC
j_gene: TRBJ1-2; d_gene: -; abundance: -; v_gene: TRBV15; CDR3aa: CATSREWGAYGYTF; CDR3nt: TGTGCCACCAGCAGGGAGTGGGGGGCGTATGGATACACCTTC
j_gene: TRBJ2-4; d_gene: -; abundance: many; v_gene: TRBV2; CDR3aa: CASSVGSSGGIQYF; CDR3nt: TGTGCCAGCAGTGTTGGATCCAGTGGTGGCATTCAGTACTTC
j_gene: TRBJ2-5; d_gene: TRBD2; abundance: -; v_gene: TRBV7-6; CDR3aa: CASSTQAGVAKTHYF; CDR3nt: TGTGCCAGCAGCACCCAGGCGGGAGTCGCGAAGACCCATTACTTC
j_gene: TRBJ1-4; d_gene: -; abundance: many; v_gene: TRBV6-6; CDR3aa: CASSPGRNEKLFF; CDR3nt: TGTGCCAGCAGTCCGGGCCGGAATGAAAAACTGTTTTTT
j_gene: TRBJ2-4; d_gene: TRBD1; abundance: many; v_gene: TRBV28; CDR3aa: CASSSGQGRNIQYF; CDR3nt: TGTGCCAGCAGTTCTGGACAGGGGAGGAACATTCAGTACTTC
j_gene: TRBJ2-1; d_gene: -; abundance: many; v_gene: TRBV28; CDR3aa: CASRGGGTPMIEQFF; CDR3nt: TGTGCCAGCAGGGGAGGGGGGACACCGATGATCGAGCAGTTCTTC
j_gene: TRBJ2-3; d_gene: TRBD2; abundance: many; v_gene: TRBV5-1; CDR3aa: CASRGLAGVSTDTQYF; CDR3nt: TGCGCCAGCAGGGGACTAGCGGGGGTTAGCACAGATACGCAGTATTTT
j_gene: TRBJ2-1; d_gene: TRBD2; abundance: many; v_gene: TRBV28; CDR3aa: CASSLGGSGMRNEQFF; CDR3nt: TGTGCCAGCAGTCTTGGTGGTAGCGGGATGAGGAATGAGCAGTTCTTC
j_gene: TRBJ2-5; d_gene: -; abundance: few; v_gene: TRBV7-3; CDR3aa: CASSLGPGNGETQYF; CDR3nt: TGTGCCAGCAGCTTAGGGCCAGGAAACGGGGAGACCCAGTACTTC
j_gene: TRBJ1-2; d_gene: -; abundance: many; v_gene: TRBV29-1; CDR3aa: CSDQDNYGYTF; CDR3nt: TGCAGCGACCAGGATAACTATGGCTACACCTTC